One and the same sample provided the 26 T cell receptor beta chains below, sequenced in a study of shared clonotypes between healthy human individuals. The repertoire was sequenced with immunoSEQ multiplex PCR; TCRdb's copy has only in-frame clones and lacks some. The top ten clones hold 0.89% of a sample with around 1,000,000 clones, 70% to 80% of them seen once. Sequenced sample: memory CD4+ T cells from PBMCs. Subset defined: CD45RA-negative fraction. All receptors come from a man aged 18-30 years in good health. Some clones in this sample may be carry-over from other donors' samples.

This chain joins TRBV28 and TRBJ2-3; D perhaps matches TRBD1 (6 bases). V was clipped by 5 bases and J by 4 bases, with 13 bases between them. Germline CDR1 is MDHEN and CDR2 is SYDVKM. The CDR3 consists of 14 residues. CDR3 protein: CASSTRQVSDTQYF. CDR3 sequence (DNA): TGTGCCAGCAGTACCCGACAGGTTTCAGATACGCAGTATTTT.

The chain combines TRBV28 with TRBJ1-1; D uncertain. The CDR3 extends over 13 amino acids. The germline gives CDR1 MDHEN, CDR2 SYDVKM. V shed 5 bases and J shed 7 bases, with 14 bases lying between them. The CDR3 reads CASSLEVGLEAFF. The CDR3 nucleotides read TGTGCCAGCAGTCTGGAGGTGGGCCTTGAAGCTTTCTTT.

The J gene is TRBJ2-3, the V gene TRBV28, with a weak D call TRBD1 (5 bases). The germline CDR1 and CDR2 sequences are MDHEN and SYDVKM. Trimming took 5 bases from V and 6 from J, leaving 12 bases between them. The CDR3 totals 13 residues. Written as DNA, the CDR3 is TGTGCCAGCAGTCTTGGGGCGGAGGATACGCAGTATTTT. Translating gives CASSLGAEDTQYF.

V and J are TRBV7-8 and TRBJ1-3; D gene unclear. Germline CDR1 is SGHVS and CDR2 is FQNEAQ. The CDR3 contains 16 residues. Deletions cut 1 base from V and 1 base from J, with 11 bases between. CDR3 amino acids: CASSLVPGLSGNTIYF. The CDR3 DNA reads TGTGCCAGCAGCTTAGTACCGGGGTTGTCTGGAAACACCATATATTTT.

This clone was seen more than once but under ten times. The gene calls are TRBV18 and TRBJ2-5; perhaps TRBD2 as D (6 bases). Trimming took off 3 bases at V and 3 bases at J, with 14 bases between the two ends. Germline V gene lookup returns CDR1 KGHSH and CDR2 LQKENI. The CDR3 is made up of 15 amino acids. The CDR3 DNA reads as TGTGCCAGCTCACCCGCGGGACTGAAGAAAGAGACCCAGTACTTC. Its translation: CASSPAGLKKETQYF.

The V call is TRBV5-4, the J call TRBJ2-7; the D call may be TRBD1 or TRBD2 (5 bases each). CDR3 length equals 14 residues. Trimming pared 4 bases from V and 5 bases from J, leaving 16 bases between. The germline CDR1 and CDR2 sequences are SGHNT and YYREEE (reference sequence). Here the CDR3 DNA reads TGTGCCAGCAGCCCAGGGACCCAAGGAAACGAGCAGTACTTC. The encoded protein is CASSPGTQGNEQYF.

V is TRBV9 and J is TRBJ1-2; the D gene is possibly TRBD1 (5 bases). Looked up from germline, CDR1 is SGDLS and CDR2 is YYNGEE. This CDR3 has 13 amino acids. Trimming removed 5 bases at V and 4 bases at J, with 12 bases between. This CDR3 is CASSDYGGYGYTF. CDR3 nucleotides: TGTGCCAGCAGTGACTATGGGGGCTATGGCTACACCTTC.

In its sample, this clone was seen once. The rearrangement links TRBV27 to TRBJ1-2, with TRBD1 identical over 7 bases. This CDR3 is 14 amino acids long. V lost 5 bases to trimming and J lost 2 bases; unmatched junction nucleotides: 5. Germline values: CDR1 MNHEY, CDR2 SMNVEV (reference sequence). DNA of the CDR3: TGTGCCAGCAGTCTGACGACAGGGAACTATGGCTACACCTTC. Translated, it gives CASSLTTGNYGYTF.

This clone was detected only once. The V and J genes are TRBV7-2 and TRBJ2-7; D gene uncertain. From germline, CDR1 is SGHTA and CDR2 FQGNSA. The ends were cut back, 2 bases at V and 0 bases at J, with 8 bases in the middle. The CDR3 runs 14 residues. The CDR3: CASSLNPSSYEQYF. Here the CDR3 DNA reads TGTGCCAGCAGCTTAAACCCAAGCTCCTACGAGCAGTACTTC.

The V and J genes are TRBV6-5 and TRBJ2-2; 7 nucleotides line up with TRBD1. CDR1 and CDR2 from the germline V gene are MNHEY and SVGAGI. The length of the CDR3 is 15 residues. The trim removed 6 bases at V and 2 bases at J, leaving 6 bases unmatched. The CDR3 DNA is TGTGCCAGCAGCCCCCGAGGGGGCAACACCGGGGAGCTGTTTTTT. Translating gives CASSPRGGNTGELFF.

The CDR3 is CAISEVQGSETQYF. The CDR3 DNA reads as TGTGCCATCAGTGAAGTGCAGGGGTCGGAGACCCAGTACTTC. The J gene is TRBJ2-5, the V gene TRBV10-3; TRBD1 is a possible D gene (6 bases). Germline lookup yields CDR1 ENHRY and CDR2 SYGVKD. V was pared by 3 bases and J by 5 bases, with 13 bases between. The CDR3 covers 14 residues.

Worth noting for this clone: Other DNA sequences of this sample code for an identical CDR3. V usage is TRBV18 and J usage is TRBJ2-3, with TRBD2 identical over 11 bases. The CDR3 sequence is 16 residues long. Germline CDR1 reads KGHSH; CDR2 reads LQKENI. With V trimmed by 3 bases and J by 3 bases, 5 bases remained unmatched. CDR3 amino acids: CASSPLTSGSTDTQYF. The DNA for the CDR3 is TGTGCCAGCTCACCGCTCACTAGCGGGAGTACAGATACGCAGTATTTT.

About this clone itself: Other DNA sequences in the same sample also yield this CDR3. The CDR3 nucleotides are TGTGCCAGCAGTTTAGGAGGGGGCGAGCAGTACTTC. Translating gives CASSLGGGEQYF. V is TRBV28 and J is TRBJ2-7, with D perhaps given as TRBD1 or TRBD2 (6 bases each). The V end lost 2 bases, the J end lost 6 bases, and 8 bases lay between the germline ends. Germline lookup yields CDR1 MDHEN and CDR2 SYDVKM. This CDR3 region has 12 residues. Complete variable domain (other parts from reference TRBV28 and TRBJ2-7): DVKVTQSSRYLVKRTGEKVFLECVQDMDHENMFWYRQDPGLGLRLIYFSYDVKMKEKGDIPEGYSVSREKKERFSLILESASTNQTSMYLCASSLGGGEQYFGPGTRLTVT.

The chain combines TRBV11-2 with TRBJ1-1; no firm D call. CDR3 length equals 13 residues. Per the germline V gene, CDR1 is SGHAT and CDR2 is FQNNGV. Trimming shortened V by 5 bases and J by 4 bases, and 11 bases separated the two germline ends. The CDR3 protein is CASSAQDSTEAFF. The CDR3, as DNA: TGTGCCAGCAGCGCCCAGGATAGCACTGAAGCTTTCTTT.

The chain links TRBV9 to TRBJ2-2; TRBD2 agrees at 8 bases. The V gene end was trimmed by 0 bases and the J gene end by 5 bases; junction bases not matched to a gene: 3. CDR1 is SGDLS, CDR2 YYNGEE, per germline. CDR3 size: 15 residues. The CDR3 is CASSVEASGTGELFF. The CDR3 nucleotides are TGTGCCAGCAGCGTAGAAGCTAGCGGGACCGGGGAGCTGTTTTTT.

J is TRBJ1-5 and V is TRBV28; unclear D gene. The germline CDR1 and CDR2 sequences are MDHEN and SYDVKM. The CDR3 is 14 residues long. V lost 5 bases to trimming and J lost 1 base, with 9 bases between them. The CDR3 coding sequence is TGTGCCAGCAGTGAGTGGGTGAGCAATCAGCCCCAGCATTTT. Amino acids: CASSEWVSNQPQHF.

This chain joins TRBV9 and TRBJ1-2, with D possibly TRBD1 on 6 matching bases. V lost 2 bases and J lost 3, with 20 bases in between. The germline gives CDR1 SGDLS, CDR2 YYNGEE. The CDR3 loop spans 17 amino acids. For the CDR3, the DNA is TGTGCCAGCAGCGTGAGCGTAGGGTCGGGGGGCGACTATGGCTACACCTTC. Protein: CASSVSVGSGGDYGYTF.

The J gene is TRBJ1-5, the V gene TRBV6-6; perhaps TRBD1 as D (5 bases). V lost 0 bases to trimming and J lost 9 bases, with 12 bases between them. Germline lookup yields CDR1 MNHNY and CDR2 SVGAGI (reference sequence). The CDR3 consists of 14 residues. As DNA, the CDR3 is TGTGCCAGCAGTTACTCGGGGGGGACGAGGCCCCAGCATTTT. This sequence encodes CASSYSGGTRPQHF.

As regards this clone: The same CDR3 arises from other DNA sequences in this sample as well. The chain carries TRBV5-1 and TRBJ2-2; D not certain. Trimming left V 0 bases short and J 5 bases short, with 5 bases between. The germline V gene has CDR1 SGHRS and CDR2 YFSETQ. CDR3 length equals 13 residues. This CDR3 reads CASSLGQTGELFF. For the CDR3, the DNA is TGCGCCAGCAGCTTGGGACAAACCGGGGAGCTGTTTTTT.

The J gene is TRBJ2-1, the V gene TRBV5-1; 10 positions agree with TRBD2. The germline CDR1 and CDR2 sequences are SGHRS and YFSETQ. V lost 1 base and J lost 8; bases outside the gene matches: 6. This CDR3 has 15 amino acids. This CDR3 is CASSLLASGSYEQFF. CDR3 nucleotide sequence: TGCGCCAGCAGCTTGTTGGCTAGCGGGAGCTATGAGCAGTTCTTC.

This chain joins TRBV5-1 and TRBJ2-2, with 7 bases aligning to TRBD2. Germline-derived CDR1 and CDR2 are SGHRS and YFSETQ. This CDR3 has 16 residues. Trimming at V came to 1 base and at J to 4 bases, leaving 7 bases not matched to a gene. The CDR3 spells CASSLRAGEGTGELFF. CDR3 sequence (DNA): TGCGCCAGCAGCTTGAGGGCGGGAGAGGGCACCGGGGAGCTGTTTTTT.

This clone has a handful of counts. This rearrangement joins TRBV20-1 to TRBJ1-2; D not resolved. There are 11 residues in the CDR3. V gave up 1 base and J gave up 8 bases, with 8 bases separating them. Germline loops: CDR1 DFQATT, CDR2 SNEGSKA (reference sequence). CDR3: CSARGGEGYTF. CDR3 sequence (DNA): TGCAGTGCTAGAGGTGGGGAAGGCTACACCTTC.

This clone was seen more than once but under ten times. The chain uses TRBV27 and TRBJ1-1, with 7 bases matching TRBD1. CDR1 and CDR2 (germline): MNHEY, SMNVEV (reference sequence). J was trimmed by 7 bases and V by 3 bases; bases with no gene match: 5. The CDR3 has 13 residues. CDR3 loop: CASSFDRAGEAFF. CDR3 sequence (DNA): TGTGCCAGCAGTTTTGACAGGGCGGGTGAAGCTTTCTTT.

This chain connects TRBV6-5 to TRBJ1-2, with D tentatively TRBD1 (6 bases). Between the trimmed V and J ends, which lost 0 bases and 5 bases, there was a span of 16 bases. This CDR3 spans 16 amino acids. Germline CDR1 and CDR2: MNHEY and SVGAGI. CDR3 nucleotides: TGTGCCAGCAGTTACTCGAGGGACACCTTAGGGTATGGCTACACCTTC. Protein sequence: CASSYSRDTLGYGYTF.

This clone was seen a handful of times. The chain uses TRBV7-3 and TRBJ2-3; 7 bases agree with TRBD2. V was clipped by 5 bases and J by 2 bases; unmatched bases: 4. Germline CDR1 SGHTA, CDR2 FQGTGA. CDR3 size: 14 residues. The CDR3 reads CASSRTRDTDTQYF. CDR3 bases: TGTGCCAGCAGCCGGACTAGAGACACAGATACGCAGTATTTT.

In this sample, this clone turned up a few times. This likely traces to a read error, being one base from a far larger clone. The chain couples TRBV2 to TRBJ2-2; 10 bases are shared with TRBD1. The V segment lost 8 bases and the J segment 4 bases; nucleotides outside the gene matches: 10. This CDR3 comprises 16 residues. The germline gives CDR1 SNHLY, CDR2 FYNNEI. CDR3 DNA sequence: TGTGCCAGCTCCGGGACAGGGGTCAGTCTCACCGGGGAGCTGTTTTTT. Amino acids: CASSGTGVSLTGELFF.